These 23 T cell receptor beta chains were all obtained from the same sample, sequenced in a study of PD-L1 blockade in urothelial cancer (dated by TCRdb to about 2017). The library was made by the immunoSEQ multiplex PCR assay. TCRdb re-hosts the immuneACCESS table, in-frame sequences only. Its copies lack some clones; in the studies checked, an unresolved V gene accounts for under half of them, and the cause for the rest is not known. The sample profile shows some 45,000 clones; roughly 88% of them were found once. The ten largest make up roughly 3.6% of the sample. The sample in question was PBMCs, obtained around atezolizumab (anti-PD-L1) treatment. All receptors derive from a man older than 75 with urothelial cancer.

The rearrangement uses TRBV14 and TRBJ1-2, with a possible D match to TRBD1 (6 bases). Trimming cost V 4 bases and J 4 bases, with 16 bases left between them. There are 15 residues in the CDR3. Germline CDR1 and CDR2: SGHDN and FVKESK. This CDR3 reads CASSRDIFFRYGYTF. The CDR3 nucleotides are TGTGCCAGCAGCCGGGACATTTTTTTCCGCTATGGCTACACCTTC.

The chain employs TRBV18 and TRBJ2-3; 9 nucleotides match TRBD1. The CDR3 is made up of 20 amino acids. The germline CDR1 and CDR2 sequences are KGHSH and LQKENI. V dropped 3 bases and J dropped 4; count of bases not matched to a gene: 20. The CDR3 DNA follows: TGTGCCAGCTCACCGTCCGAATACCCTACAGGGGGCGCCCCGGCAGATACGCAGTATTTT. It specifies CASSPSEYPTGGAPADTQYF.

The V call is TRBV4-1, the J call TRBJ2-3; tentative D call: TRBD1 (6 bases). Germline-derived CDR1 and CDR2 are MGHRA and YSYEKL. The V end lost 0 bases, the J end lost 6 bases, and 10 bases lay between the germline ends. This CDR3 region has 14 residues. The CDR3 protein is CASSQEVQGDTQYF. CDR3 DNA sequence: TGCGCCAGCAGCCAAGAAGTTCAGGGGGATACGCAGTATTTT.

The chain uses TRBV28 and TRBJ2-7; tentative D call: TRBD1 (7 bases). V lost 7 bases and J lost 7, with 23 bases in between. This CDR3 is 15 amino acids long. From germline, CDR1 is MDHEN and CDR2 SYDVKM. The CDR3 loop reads CASTRPGRGAGEQYF. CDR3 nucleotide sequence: TGTGCCAGCACCCGTCCGGGCAGGGGGGCAGGGGAGCAGTACTTC.

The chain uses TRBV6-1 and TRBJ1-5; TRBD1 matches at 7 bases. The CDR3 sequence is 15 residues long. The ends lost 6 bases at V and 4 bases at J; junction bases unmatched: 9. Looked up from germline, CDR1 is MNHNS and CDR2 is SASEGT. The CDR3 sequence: CASSPQGVGNQPQHF. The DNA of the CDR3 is TGTGCCAGCAGCCCTCAGGGGGTAGGGAATCAGCCCCAGCATTTT.

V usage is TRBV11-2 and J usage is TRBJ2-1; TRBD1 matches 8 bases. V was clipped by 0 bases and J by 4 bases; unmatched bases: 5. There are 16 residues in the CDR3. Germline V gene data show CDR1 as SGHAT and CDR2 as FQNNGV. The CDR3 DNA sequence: TGTGCCAGCAGCTTAGACGGACAGGGAGGATACAATGAGCAGTTCTTC. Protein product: CASSLDGQGGYNEQFF.

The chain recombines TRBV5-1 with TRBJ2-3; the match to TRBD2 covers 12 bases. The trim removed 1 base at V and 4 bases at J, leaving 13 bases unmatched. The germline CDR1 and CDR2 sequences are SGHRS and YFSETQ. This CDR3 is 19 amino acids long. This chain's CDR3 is CASSLIGTSGSGSADTQYF. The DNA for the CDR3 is TGCGCCAGCAGCTTGATTGGGACTAGCGGGTCTGGGAGTGCAGATACGCAGTATTTT.

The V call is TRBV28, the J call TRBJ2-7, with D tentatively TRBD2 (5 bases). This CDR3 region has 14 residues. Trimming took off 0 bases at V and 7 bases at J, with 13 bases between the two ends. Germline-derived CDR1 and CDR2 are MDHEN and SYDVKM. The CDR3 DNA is TGTGCCAGCAGTTTATGGGGGAGCGTAGAAGAGCAGTACTTC. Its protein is CASSLWGSVEEQYF.

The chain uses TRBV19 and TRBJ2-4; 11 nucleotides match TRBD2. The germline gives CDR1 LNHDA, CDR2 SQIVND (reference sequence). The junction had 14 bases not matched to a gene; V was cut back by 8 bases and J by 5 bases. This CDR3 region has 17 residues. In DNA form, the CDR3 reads TGTGCCAGTTCTAGGAGGCTAGCGGGAGGTAGGGAAAACATTCAGTACTTC. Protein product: CASSRRLAGGRENIQYF.

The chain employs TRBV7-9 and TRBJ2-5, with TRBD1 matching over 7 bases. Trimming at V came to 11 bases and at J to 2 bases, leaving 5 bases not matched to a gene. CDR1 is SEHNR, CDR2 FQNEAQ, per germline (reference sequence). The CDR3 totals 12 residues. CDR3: CAFRTGQETQYF. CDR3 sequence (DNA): TGTGCCTTCCGGACAGGACAAGAGACCCAGTACTTC.

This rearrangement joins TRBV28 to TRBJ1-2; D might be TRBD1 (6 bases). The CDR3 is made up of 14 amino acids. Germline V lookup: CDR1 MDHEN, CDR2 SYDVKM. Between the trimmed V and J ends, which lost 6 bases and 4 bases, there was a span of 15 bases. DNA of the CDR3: TGTGCCAGCAGACAGGGACAAGTCGGCTATGGCTACACCTTC. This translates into CASRQGQVGYGYTF.

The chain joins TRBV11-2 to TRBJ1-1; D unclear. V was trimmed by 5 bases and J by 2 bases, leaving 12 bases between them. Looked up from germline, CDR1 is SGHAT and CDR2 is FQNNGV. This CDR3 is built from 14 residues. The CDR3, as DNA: TGTGCCAGCAGCCCGGGAACGGGAAACACTGAAGCTTTCTTT. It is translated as CASSPGTGNTEAFF.

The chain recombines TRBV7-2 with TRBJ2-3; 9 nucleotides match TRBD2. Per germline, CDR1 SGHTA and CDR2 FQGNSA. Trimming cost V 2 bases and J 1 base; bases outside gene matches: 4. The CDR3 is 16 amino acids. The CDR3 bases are TGTGCCAGCAGCTTATTGGGCGGGGGGGGCACAGATACGCAGTATTTT. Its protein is CASSLLGGGGTDTQYF.

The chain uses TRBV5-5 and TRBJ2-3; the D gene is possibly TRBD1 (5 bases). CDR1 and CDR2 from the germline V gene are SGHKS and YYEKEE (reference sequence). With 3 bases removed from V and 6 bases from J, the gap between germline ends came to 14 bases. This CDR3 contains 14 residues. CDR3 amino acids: CASSSTRVDDTQYF. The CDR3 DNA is TGTGCCAGCAGCTCAACCAGGGTTGACGATACGCAGTATTTT.

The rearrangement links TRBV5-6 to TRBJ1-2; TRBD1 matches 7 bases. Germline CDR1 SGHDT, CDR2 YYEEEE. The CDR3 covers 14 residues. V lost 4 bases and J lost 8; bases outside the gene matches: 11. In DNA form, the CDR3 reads TGTGCCAGCAGCGACCCACCGACAGGGTCCGGCTACACCTTC. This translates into CASSDPPTGSGYTF.

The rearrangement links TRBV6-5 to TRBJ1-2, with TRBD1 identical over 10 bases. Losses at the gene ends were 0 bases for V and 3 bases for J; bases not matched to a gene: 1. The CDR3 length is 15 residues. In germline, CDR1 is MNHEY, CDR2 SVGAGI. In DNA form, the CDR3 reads TGTGCCAGCAGTTACTCGGGGACAGGGGACTATGGCTACACCTTC. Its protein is CASSYSGTGDYGYTF.

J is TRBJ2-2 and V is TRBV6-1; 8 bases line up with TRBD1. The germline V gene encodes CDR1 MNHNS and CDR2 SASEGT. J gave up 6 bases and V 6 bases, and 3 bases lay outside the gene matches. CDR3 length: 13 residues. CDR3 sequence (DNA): TGTGCCAGCAGAACGACAGGGGCCGGGGAGCTGTTTTTT. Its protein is CASRTTGAGELFF.

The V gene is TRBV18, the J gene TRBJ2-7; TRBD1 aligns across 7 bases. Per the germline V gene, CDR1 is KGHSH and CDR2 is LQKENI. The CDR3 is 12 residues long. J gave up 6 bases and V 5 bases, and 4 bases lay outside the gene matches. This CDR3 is CASSATGAEQYF. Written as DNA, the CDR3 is TGTGCCAGCTCAGCCACAGGGGCCGAGCAGTACTTC.

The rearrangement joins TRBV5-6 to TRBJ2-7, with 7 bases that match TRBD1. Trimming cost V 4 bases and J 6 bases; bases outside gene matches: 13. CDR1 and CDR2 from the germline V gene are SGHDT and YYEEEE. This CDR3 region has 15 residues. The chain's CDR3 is CASSALPGQFPEQYF. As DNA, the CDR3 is TGTGCCAGCAGCGCCTTGCCGGGACAGTTTCCCGAGCAGTACTTC.

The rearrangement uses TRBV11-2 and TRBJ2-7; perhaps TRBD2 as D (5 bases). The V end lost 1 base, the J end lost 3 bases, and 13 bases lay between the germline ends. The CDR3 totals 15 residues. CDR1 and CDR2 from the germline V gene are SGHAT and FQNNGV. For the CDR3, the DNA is TGTGCCAGCAGCTTAGGGGCTAGCCGTGACTACGAGCAGTACTTC. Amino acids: CASSLGASRDYEQYF.

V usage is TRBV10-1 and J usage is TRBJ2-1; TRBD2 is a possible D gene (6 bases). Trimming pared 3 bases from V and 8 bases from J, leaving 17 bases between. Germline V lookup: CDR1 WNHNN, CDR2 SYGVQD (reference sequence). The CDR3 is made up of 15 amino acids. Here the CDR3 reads CASSESAGGEDEQFF. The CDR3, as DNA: TGCGCCAGCAGTGAATCAGCGGGCGGGGAGGATGAGCAGTTCTTC.

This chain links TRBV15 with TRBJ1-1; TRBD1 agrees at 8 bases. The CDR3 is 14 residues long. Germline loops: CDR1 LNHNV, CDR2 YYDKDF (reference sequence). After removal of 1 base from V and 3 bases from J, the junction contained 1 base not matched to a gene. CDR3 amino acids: CATSRAQGDTEAFF. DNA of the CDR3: TGTGCCACCAGCAGAGCACAGGGGGACACTGAAGCTTTCTTT.

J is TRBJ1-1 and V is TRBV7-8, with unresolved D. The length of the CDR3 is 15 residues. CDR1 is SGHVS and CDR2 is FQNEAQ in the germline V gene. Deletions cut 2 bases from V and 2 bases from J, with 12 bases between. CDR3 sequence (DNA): TGTGCCAGCAGCTTAAACCCGTCAGTCAACACTGAAGCTTTCTTT. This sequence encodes CASSLNPSVNTEAFF.